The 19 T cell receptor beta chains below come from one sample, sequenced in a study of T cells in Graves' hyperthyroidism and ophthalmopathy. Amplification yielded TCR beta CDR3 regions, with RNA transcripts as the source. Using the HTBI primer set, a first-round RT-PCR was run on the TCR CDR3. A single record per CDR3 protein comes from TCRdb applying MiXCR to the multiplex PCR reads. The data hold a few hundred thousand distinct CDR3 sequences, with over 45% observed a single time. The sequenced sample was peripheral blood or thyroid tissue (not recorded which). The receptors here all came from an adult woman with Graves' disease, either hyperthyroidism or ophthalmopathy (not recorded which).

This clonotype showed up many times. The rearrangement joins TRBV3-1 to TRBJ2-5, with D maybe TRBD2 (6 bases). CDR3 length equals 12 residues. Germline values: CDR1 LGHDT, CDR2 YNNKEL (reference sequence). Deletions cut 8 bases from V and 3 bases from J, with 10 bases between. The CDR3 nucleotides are TGTGCCAGCCGGCGGGGAGAAGAGACCCAGTACTTC. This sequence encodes CASRRGEETQYF.

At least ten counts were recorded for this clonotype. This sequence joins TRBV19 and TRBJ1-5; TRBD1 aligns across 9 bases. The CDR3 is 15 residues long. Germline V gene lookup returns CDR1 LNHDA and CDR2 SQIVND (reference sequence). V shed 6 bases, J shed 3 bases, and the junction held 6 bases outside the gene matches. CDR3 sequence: CASRRGDRDNQPQHF. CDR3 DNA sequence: TGTGCCAGTAGAAGAGGGGACAGGGACAATCAGCCCCAGCATTTT.

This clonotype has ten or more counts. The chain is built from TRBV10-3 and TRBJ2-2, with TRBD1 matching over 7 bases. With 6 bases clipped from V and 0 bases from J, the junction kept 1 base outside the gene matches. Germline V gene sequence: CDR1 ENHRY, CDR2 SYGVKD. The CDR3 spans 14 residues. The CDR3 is CAIRGQTNTGELFF. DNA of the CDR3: TGTGCCATCAGGGGACAGACGAACACCGGGGAGCTGTTTTTT.

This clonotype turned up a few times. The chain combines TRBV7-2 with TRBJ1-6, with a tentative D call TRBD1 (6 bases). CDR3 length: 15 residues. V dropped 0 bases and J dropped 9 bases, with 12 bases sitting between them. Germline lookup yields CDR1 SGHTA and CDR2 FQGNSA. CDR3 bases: TGTGCCAGCAGCTTAGCACAGGGTGACCGTTCACCCCTCCACTTT. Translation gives CASSLAQGDRSPLHF.

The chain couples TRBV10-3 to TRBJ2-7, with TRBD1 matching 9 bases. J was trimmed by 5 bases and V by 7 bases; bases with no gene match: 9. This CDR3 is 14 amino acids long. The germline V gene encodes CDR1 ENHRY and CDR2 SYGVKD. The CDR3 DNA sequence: TGTGCCATCATGGGACAGGGCCAGATCGACGAGCAGTACTTC. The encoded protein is CAIMGQGQIDEQYF.

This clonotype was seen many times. The CDR3 loop is CASSPIWGEAQPQHF. The CDR3 DNA is TGTGCCAGCAGCCCTATATGGGGGGAAGCCCAGCCCCAGCATTTT. V and J are TRBV2 and TRBJ1-5; TRBD1 is a possible D gene (5 bases). Germline assignment: CDR1 SNHLY and CDR2 FYNNEI. The CDR3 runs to 15 residues. The ends were cut back, 6 bases at V and 7 bases at J, with 19 bases in the middle.

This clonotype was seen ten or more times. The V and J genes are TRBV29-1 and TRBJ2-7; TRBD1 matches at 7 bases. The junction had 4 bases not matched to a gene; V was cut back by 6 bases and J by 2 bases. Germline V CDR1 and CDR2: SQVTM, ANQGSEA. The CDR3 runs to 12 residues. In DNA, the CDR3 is TGCAGCGTCCCGACAGGGCCCTACGAGCAGTACTTC. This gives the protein CSVPTGPYEQYF.

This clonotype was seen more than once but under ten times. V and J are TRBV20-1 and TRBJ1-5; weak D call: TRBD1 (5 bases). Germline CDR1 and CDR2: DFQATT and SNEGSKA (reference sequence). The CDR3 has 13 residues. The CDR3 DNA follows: TGCAACGCCCCGGAGGGCAGGGAACAGCCCCAGCATTTT. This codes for CNAPEGREQPQHF.

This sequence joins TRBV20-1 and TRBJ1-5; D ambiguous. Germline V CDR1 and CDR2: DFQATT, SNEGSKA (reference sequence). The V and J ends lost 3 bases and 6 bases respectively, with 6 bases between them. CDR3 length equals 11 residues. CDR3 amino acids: CSASYGQPQHF. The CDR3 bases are TGCAGTGCTAGTTATGGTCAGCCCCAGCATTTT.

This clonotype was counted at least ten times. In DNA form, the CDR3 reads TGTGCCAGCAGCTTAGCCGGGACTGTTGGAAACACCATATATTTT. Translated: CASSLAGTVGNTIYF. The chain has TRBV7-2 and TRBJ1-3; D perhaps matches TRBD1 (5 bases). This CDR3 contains 15 residues. Germline V gives CDR1 SGHTA, CDR2 FQGNSA. Trimming shortened V by 0 bases and J by 3 bases, and 9 bases separated the two germline ends.

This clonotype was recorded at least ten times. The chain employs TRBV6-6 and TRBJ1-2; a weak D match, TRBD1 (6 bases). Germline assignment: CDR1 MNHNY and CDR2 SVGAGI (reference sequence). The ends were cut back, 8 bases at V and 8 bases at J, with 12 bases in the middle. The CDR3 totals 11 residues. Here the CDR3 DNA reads TGTGCCAGCGCCAATACAGGGGGCTACACCTTC. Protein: CASANTGGYTF.

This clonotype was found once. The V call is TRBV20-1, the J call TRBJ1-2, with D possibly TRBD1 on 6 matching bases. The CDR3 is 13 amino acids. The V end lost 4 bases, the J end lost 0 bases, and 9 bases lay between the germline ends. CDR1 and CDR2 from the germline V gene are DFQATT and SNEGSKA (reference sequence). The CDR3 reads CSAKPGANYGYTF. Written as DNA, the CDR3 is TGCAGTGCTAAGCCAGGGGCTAACTATGGCTACACCTTC.

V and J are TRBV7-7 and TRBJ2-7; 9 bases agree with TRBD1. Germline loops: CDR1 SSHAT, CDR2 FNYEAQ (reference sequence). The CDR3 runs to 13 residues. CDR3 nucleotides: TGTGGCCAGGGACAGGGCGTCTCCTACGAGCAGTACTTC. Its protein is CGQGQGVSYEQYF.

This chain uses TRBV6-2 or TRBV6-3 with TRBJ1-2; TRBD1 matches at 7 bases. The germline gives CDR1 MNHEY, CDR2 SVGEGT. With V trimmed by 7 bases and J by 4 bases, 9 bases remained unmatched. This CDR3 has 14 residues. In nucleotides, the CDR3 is TGTGCCAGCAACCCGACAGGGCCTCCCTATGGCTACACCTTC. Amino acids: CASNPTGPPYGYTF.

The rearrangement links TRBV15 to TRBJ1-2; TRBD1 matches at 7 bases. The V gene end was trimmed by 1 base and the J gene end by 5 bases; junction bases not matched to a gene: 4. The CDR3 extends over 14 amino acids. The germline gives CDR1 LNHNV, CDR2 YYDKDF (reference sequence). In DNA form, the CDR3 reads TGTGCCACCAGCAGAGCCCGACAGGGATATGGCTACACCTTC. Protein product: CATSRARQGYGYTF.

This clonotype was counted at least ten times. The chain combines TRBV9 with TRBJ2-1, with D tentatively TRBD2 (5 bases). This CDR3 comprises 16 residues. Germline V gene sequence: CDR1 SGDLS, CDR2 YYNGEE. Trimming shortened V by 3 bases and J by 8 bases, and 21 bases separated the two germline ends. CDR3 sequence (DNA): TGTGCCAGCAGCGGAGGGCCTTCACTCCCCGGGTATGAGCAGTTCTTC. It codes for CASSGGPSLPGYEQFF.

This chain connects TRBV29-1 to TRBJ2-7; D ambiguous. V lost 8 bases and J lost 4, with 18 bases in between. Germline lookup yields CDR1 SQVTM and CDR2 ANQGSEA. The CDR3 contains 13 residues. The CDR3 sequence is CSLATGQRYEQYF. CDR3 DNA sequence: TGCAGCTTGGCCACCGGGCAGAGATACGAGCAGTACTTC.

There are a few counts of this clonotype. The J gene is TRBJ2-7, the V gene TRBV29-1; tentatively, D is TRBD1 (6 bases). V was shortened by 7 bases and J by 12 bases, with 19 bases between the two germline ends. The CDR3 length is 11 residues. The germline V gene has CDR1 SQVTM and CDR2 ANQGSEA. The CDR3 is CSASTGISWYF. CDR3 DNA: TGCAGCGCCTCCACAGGGATTTCTTGGTACTTC.

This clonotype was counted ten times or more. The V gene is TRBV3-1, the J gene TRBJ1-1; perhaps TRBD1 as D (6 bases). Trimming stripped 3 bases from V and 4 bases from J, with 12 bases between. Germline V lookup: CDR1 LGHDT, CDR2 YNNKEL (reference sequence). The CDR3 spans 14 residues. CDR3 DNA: TGTGCCAGCAGCCACGGACAGAGGGGCACTGAAGCTTTCTTT. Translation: CASSHGQRGTEAFF.